These 31 T cell receptor beta chains share one sample of origin, sequenced in a study of blood T cell repertoires in COVID-19. TCRdb keeps only in-frame clones here, not all; method: immunoSEQ multiplex PCR. The repertoire includes under 350,000 clones, roughly 89% of them detected once, and 1.5% to 2% sits in the top ten. Material for sequencing was PBMCs or T cells enriched from blood (not recorded which). The receptors here all came from a woman between 40 and 55 years old who had recovered from COVID-19.

This clone was seen a handful of times. The V call is TRBV18, the J call TRBJ2-7, with 10 bases matching TRBD2. Germline V gene data show CDR1 as KGHSH and CDR2 as LQKENI. The V segment lost 3 bases and the J segment 4 bases; nucleotides outside the gene matches: 9. The CDR3 totals 16 residues. Here the CDR3 reads CASSPGTSATTYEQYF. CDR3 nucleotides: TGTGCCAGCTCACCTGGGACTAGCGCCACCACATACGAGCAGTACTTC.

This chain links TRBV7-3 with TRBJ2-7, with 9 bases lining up with TRBD2. The CDR3 runs 16 residues. Per germline, CDR1 SGHTA and CDR2 FQGTGA. J was trimmed by 0 bases and V by 5 bases; bases with no gene match: 8. CDR3 residues: CASSKTGLASSYEQYF. The CDR3 bases are TGTGCCAGCAGCAAGACGGGACTAGCTAGCTCCTACGAGCAGTACTTC.

CDR3 nucleotides: TGTGCCAGCAGCTTATCCGAGAGTGGTACGCAGTATTTT. Translating it yields CASSLSESGTQYF. The chain recombines TRBV7-8 with TRBJ2-3; D ambiguous. This CDR3 contains 13 residues. Trimming stripped 2 bases from V and 8 bases from J, with 11 bases between. Germline V gene sequence: CDR1 SGHVS, CDR2 FQNEAQ.

This sequence joins TRBV6-1 and TRBJ2-1; 11 bases are a match to TRBD2. CDR1 and CDR2 from the germline V gene are MNHNS and SASEGT. The CDR3 has 15 amino acids. V lost 2 bases to trimming and J lost 10 bases; unmatched junction nucleotides: 7. DNA of the CDR3: TGTGCCAGCAGTGAACTGGGACTAGCGGTGGAGGAGCAGTTCTTC. Protein product: CASSELGLAVEEQFF.

V gene TRBV3-1 (or the pseudogene TRBV3-2) combines with J gene TRBJ2-3, with TRBD2 matching over 7 bases. V dropped 6 bases and J dropped 1; count of bases not matched to a gene: 4. The CDR3 is 14 amino acids. Per germline, CDR1 LGHDT and CDR2 YNNKEL (reference sequence). CDR3: CASRLTSGTDTQYF. DNA for the CDR3: TGTGCCAGCAGACTAACTAGCGGCACAGATACGCAGTATTTT.

V and J are TRBV27 and TRBJ1-2; D unresolved. Trimming stripped 6 bases from V and 4 bases from J, with 15 bases between. CDR3 length equals 14 residues. Germline-derived CDR1 and CDR2 are MNHEY and SMNVEV (reference sequence). CDR3 nucleotide sequence: TGTGCCAGCAGCCCTACTACTACCCTCTATGGCTACACCTTC. It translates to CASSPTTTLYGYTF.

This clone appeared once. The chain uses TRBV19 and TRBJ1-2; tentatively, D is TRBD1 (5 bases). Germline CDR1 LNHDA, CDR2 SQIVND (reference sequence). The CDR3 is 13 amino acids. The V gene lost 5 bases and the J gene lost 5 bases, with 12 bases spanning the gap. This CDR3 reads CASSPQGLYGYTF. In nucleotides, the CDR3 is TGTGCCAGTAGTCCGCAGGGTCTATATGGCTACACCTTC.

CDR3 bases: TGTGCCAGCAGCGTAGGAGGGGGGGCGCCTTGGATTTCACCCCTCCACTTT. This encodes CASSVGGGAPWISPLHF. V and J are TRBV9 and TRBJ1-6, with a possible D match to TRBD1 (6 bases). CDR3 length: 17 residues. Trimming cost V 0 bases and J 9 bases, with 19 bases left between them. CDR1 and CDR2 from the germline V gene are SGDLS and YYNGEE.

The rearrangement joins TRBV6-5 to TRBJ1-5; possibly TRBD1 for D (5 bases). The length of the CDR3 is 14 residues. Germline loops: CDR1 MNHEY, CDR2 SVGAGI. Between the trimmed V and J ends, which lost 2 bases and 5 bases, there was a span of 10 bases. The CDR3 region has the DNA TGTGCCAGCAGTTACCGGCAGGGCTATCAGCCCCAGCATTTT. Amino acid sequence: CASSYRQGYQPQHF.

The genes are TRBV25-1 and TRBJ2-7; maybe TRBD2 (6 bases). Deletions cut 0 bases from V and 4 bases from J, with 19 bases between. Germline values: CDR1 MGHDK, CDR2 SYGVNS. This CDR3 spans 17 amino acids. Here the CDR3 reads CASSEYSGGLREYEQYF. CDR3 sequence (DNA): TGTGCCAGCAGTGAATATAGTGGAGGGTTACGAGAGTACGAGCAGTACTTC.

V gene TRBV19 combines with J gene TRBJ1-2; the match to TRBD1 covers 10 bases. The V gene end was trimmed by 9 bases and the J gene end by 3 bases; junction bases not matched to a gene: 16. Germline V lookup: CDR1 LNHDA, CDR2 SQIVND (reference sequence). The CDR3 contains 17 residues. CDR3 region: CARTGGRGGRADYGYTF. CDR3 bases: TGTGCCAGGACAGGGGGCCGGGGGGGCCGTGCTGACTATGGCTACACCTTC.

The CDR3, as DNA: TGTGCCAGCAGCTTACACTACGAGCAGTACTTC. Protein product: CASSLHYEQYF. The V call is TRBV7-9, the J call TRBJ2-7; unclear D gene. Germline CDR1 reads SEHNR; CDR2 reads FQNEAQ (reference sequence). This CDR3 comprises 11 residues. V gave up 2 bases and J gave up 3 bases, with 2 bases separating them.

The genes are TRBV15 and TRBJ2-1; the match to TRBD1 covers 8 bases. V shed 3 bases, J shed 0 bases, and the junction held 7 bases outside the gene matches. The germline V gene encodes CDR1 LNHNV and CDR2 YYDKDF (reference sequence). The CDR3 is 17 amino acids. In nucleotides, the CDR3 is TGTGCCACCAGCAGGGGGGCCACAGGGGGCTCCTACAATGAGCAGTTCTTC. This translates into CATSRGATGGSYNEQFF.

This chain uses TRBV11-3 with TRBJ2-1; 9 nucleotides align to TRBD1. CDR1 is SGHNT and CDR2 is YENEEA in the germline V gene. The V and J ends lost 2 bases and 0 bases, in that order; junction bases with no gene match: 8. The CDR3 is 18 amino acids. CDR3 residues: CASSLSSSTGGSYNEQFF. The DNA for the CDR3 is TGTGCCAGCAGCTTATCCTCTTCGACAGGGGGCTCCTACAATGAGCAGTTCTTC. Full variable domain (missing parts from reference TRBV11-3 and TRBJ2-1): EAGVVQSPRYKIIEKKQPVAFWCNPISGHNTLYWYLQNLGQGPELLIRYENEEAVDDSQLPKDRFSAERLKGVDSTLKIQPAELGDSAVYLCASSLSSSTGGSYNEQFFGPGTRLTVL.

The V and J genes are TRBV5-1 and TRBJ2-1; the D is unclear. The CDR3 extends over 12 amino acids. The germline V gene encodes CDR1 SGHRS and CDR2 YFSETQ. Trimming took off 4 bases at V and 10 bases at J, with 12 bases between the two ends. CDR3: CASSLERGEQFF. CDR3 nucleotide sequence: TGCGCCAGCAGCCTTGAGCGCGGCGAGCAGTTCTTC.

J is TRBJ1-5 and V is TRBV30; D call uncertain. V lost 2 bases to trimming and J lost 4 bases, with 12 bases between them. The CDR3 consists of 14 residues. Looked up from germline, CDR1 is GTSNPN and CDR2 is SVGIG (reference sequence). The CDR3 loop is CAWSSGSWNQPQHF. CDR3 nucleotide sequence: TGTGCCTGGAGTAGCGGGAGTTGGAATCAGCCCCAGCATTTT.

The V call is TRBV18, the J call TRBJ2-3; TRBD1 matches 7 bases. Unmatched junction bases numbered 9, after V lost 9 bases and J lost 0 bases. The CDR3 is 15 residues long. Germline V CDR1 and CDR2: KGHSH, LQKENI. Here the CDR3 DNA reads TGTGCCAGTGCCCGGGACAGAAGAAGCACAGATACGCAGTATTTT. It specifies CASARDRRSTDTQYF.

The J gene is TRBJ1-4, the V gene TRBV25-1, with D maybe TRBD1 (5 bases). Germline-derived CDR1 and CDR2 are MGHDK and SYGVNS. CDR3 length: 16 amino acids. V lost 6 bases and J 0 bases, leaving 14 bases between the germline ends. The CDR3 loop reads CASSNDRIPTNEKLFF. The CDR3 DNA is TGTGCCAGCAGCAATGACAGAATACCAACTAATGAAAAACTGTTTTTT. Supplemented by reference TRBV25-1 and TRBJ1-4, the full variable domain reads EADIYQTPRYLVIGTGKKITLECSQTMGHDKMYWYQQDPGMELHLIHYSYGVNSTEKGDLSSESTVSRIRTEHFPLTLESARPSHTSQYLCASSNDRIPTNEKLFFGSGTQLSVL.

This clone came up once. The rearrangement joins TRBV5-1 to TRBJ1-4; TRBD1 might be the D (6 bases). Germline lookup yields CDR1 SGHRS and CDR2 YFSETQ. V was shortened by 4 bases and J by 8 bases, with 12 bases between the two germline ends. The CDR3 runs to 13 residues. The CDR3 here is CASSDGRGEKLFF. The CDR3, as DNA: TGCGCCAGCAGCGACGGAAGGGGGGAAAAACTGTTTTTT.

This chain links TRBV19 with TRBJ1-6; TRBD1 might be the D (6 bases). The length of the CDR3 is 15 residues. Germline V gives CDR1 LNHDA, CDR2 SQIVND (reference sequence). V was trimmed by 5 bases and J by 6 bases, leaving 14 bases between them. The CDR3 sequence is CASSLFGQTNSPLHF. The CDR3 DNA follows: TGTGCCAGTAGTCTCTTCGGACAGACTAATTCACCCCTCCACTTT. The variable domain in full, with the rest retrieved from reference TRBV19 and TRBJ1-6, is DGGITQSPKYLFRKEGQNVTLSCEQNLNHDAMYWYRQDPGQGLRLIYYSQIVNDFQKGDIAEGYSVSREKKESFPLTVTSAQKNPTAFYLCASSLFGQTNSPLHFGNGTRLTVT.

This clone has a handful of counts. The rearrangement uses TRBV27 and TRBJ1-2, with D possibly TRBD1 on 5 matching bases. Germline V lookup: CDR1 MNHEY, CDR2 SMNVEV (reference sequence). The CDR3 has 14 amino acids. The V and J ends lost 1 base and 8 bases respectively, with 14 bases between them. CDR3 loop: CASSLLRGSEGYTF. As DNA, the CDR3 is TGTGCCAGCAGTTTATTACGGGGGTCGGAGGGCTACACCTTC.

The V and J genes are TRBV7-9 and TRBJ2-1; no reliable D call. Trimming left V 4 bases short and J 7 bases short, with 8 bases between. This CDR3 has 12 residues. The germline V gene has CDR1 SEHNR and CDR2 FQNEAQ (reference sequence). The CDR3 loop is CASSSSLNEQFF. DNA of the CDR3: TGTGCCAGCAGCTCGAGCTTGAATGAGCAGTTCTTC.

The chain recombines TRBV2 with TRBJ1-1, with D possibly TRBD1 on 6 matching bases. Trimming cost V 6 bases and J 0 bases, with 8 bases left between them. CDR1 and CDR2 from the germline V gene are SNHLY and FYNNEI. This CDR3 region has 13 residues. CDR3 in DNA: TGTGCCAGCAGACAGGGCCTGAACACTGAAGCTTTCTTT. It specifies CASRQGLNTEAFF.

This clone has just one count. The CDR3: CASKSRDTPNYGYTF. CDR3 nucleotide sequence: TGCGCCAGCAAGTCCCGGGACACTCCTAACTATGGCTACACCTTC. The V gene is TRBV5-1, the J gene TRBJ1-2; TRBD1 is a possible D gene (6 bases). Germline V gene data show CDR1 as SGHRS and CDR2 as YFSETQ. The CDR3 contains 15 residues. Deletions cut 6 bases from V and 0 bases from J, with 15 bases between.

This clone was picked up a small number of times. This rearrangement joins TRBV29-1 to TRBJ2-3; D may be TRBD2 (5 bases). The CDR3 loop spans 10 amino acids. CDR1 is SQVTM and CDR2 is ANQGSEA in the germline V gene. Between the trimmed V and J ends, which lost 7 bases and 10 bases, there was a span of 12 bases. The CDR3: CSDTRLAQYF. CDR3 sequence (DNA): TGCAGCGACACTAGGCTGGCGCAGTATTTT.

The V gene is TRBV2, the J gene TRBJ1-6; 7 bases are shared with TRBD1. CDR1 and CDR2 (germline): SNHLY, FYNNEI. V trimming: 6 bases; J trimming: 8 bases; junction bases outside the gene matches: 13. This CDR3 has 16 residues. In DNA, the CDR3 is TGTGCCAGCAGCCGACAGGGCCGTACTAACGATTCACCCCTCCACTTT. Residues: CASSRQGRTNDSPLHF.

The chain couples TRBV19 to TRBJ1-4, with 8 bases that match TRBD1. The CDR3 has 15 residues. The J segment lost 7 bases and the V segment lost 4 bases, leaving 8 bases of the junction unmatched. Germline V gives CDR1 LNHDA, CDR2 SQIVND (reference sequence). In DNA form, the CDR3 reads TGTGCCAGTAGTACCCTGGACAGGGACGGTGAAAAACTGTTTTTT. Protein sequence: CASSTLDRDGEKLFF. Using reference TRBV19 and TRBJ1-4 for the parts outside the CDR3, the full variable domain is DGGITQSPKYLFRKEGQNVTLSCEQNLNHDAMYWYRQDPGQGLRLIYYSQIVNDFQKGDIAEGYSVSREKKESFPLTVTSAQKNPTAFYLCASSTLDRDGEKLFFGSGTQLSVL.

This chain links TRBV6-5 with TRBJ1-1; TRBD1 agrees at 9 bases. The CDR3 spans 14 residues. The trim removed 8 bases at V and 6 bases at J, leaving 10 bases unmatched. The germline V gene has CDR1 MNHEY and CDR2 SVGAGI. Here the CDR3 reads CASEGQGRTAEAFF. CDR3 bases: TGTGCCAGCGAGGGACAGGGCAGGACTGCTGAAGCTTTCTTT.

V and J are TRBV5-4 and TRBJ2-7; 8 bases fit TRBD1. This CDR3 has 16 residues. Germline V gives CDR1 SGHNT, CDR2 YYREEE (reference sequence). Trimming took 4 bases from V and 2 from J; bases not matched to a gene: 11. CDR3 residues: CASSLTGTGGAYEQYF. CDR3 bases: TGTGCCAGCAGCCTGACCGGGACAGGAGGGGCCTACGAGCAGTACTTC.

This clone was found once. The chain uses TRBV27 and TRBJ2-5; D not resolved. Germline V gene lookup returns CDR1 MNHEY and CDR2 SMNVEV (reference sequence). Trimming shortened V by 0 bases and J by 2 bases, and 13 bases separated the two germline ends. The CDR3 is 16 residues long. The CDR3 loop reads CASSLSWLAEQETQYF. CDR3 bases: TGTGCCAGCAGTTTATCTTGGTTGGCAGAACAAGAGACCCAGTACTTC.

This sequence joins TRBV10-2 and TRBJ1-2, with D possibly being TRBD1 (5 bases). Germline CDR1 is WSHSY and CDR2 is SAAADI. V lost 3 bases and J 4 bases, leaving 6 bases between the germline ends. This CDR3 comprises 12 residues. CDR3 nucleotides: TGCGCCAGCAGTGACGGGGGCTATGGCTACACCTTC. Its translation: CASSDGGYGYTF.